Following are 6 T cell receptor beta chains from one sample sequenced in a study of blood T cell repertoires in COVID-19. Using immunoSEQ multiplex PCR, the repertoire was profiled, and TCRdb retains in-frame clones only, with some absent. The sample has around 60,000 clones; 75% to 85% are singletons. Sequences were obtained from peripheral blood. These receptors came from a woman aged 55-75 years with acute or convalescent COVID-19.

V usage is TRBV29-1 and J usage is TRBJ1-6, with 9 bases identical to TRBD1. Unmatched junction bases numbered 6, after V lost 1 base and J lost 5 bases. CDR1 is SQVTM, CDR2 ANQGSEA, per germline. The CDR3 has 16 residues. CDR3 loop: CSVEGTGQGNNSPLHF. DNA of the CDR3: TGCAGCGTTGAAGGGACGGGACAGGGCAATAATTCACCCCTCCACTTT.

The chain recombines TRBV11-3 with TRBJ1-1; 7 bases match TRBD1. V lost 1 base and J lost 7; bases outside the gene matches: 6. The germline gives CDR1 SGHNT, CDR2 YENEEA. The CDR3 runs 14 residues. CDR3 DNA: TGTGCCAGCAGCTTAGGACAGGGTGTCGGTGAAGCTTTCTTT. Translating it yields CASSLGQGVGEAFF. The whole variable domain, filled in from reference TRBV11-3 and TRBJ1-1, reads EAGVVQSPRYKIIEKKQPVAFWCNPISGHNTLYWYLQNLGQGPELLIRYENEEAVDDSQLPKDRFSAERLKGVDSTLKIQPAELGDSAVYLCASSLGQGVGEAFFGQGTRLTVV.

The table lists this clone with a count of one. CDR3 sequence (DNA): TGTGCCAGCAGTCGAGGAGACAGCGACAATCAGCCCCAGCATTTT. It codes for CASSRGDSDNQPQHF. The genes are TRBV3-1 (or the pseudogene TRBV3-2) and TRBJ1-5, with D possibly matching TRBD1 (5 bases). V was pared by 6 bases and J by 3 bases, with 15 bases between. Germline CDR1 reads LGHDT; CDR2 reads YNNKEL (reference sequence). This CDR3 is 15 amino acids long.

The chain joins TRBV15 to TRBJ2-3; D possibly corresponds to TRBD2 (7 bases). The CDR3 loop spans 16 amino acids. Germline loops: CDR1 LNHNV, CDR2 YYDKDF (reference sequence). Trimming removed 3 bases at V and 1 base at J, with 14 bases between. CDR3 region: CATSSAAGARTDTQYF. For the CDR3, the DNA is TGTGCCACCAGCAGCGCGGCGGGGGCCCGCACAGATACGCAGTATTTT.

This chain uses TRBV18 with TRBJ1-4, with a possible D match to TRBD1 (5 bases). CDR3 length equals 13 residues. Germline CDR1 KGHSH, CDR2 LQKENI. V was pared by 2 bases and J by 5 bases, with 6 bases between. CDR3 coding DNA: TGTGCCAGCTCACCAAAGGGGAATGAAAAACTGTTTTTT. Encoded protein: CASSPKGNEKLFF.

The chain recombines TRBV14 with TRBJ1-5; D is ambiguous. Germline CDR1 is SGHDN and CDR2 is FVKESK. V dropped 4 bases and J dropped 3 bases, with 7 bases sitting between them. The CDR3 spans 13 residues. CDR3 protein: CASSLNFNQPQHF. The CDR3 DNA follows: TGTGCCAGCAGCCTAAACTTCAATCAGCCCCAGCATTTT.